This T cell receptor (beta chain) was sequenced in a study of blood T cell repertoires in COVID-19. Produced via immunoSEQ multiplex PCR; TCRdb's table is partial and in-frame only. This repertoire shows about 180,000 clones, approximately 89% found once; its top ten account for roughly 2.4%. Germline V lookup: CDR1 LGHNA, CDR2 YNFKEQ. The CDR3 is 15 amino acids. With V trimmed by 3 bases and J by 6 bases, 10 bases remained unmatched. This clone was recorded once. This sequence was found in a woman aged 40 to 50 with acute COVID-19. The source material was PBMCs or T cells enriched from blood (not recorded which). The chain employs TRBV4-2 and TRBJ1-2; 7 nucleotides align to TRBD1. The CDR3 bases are TGTGCCAGCAGCCAGTCATCCCCGACAGGGAATGGCTACACCTTC. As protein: CASSQSSPTGNGYTF.